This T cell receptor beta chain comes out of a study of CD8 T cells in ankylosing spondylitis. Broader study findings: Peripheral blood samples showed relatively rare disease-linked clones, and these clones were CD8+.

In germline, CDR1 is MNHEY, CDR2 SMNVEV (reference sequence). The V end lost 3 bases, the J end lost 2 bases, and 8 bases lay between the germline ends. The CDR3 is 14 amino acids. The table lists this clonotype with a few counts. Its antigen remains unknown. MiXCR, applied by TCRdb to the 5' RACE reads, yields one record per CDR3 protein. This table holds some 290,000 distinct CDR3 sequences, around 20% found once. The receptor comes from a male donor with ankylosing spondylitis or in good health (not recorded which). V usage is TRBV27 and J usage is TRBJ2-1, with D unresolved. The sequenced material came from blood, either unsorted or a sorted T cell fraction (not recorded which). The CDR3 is CASSFQGAYNEQFF. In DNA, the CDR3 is TGTGCCAGCAGTTTTCAAGGTGCCTACAATGAGCAGTTCTTC.